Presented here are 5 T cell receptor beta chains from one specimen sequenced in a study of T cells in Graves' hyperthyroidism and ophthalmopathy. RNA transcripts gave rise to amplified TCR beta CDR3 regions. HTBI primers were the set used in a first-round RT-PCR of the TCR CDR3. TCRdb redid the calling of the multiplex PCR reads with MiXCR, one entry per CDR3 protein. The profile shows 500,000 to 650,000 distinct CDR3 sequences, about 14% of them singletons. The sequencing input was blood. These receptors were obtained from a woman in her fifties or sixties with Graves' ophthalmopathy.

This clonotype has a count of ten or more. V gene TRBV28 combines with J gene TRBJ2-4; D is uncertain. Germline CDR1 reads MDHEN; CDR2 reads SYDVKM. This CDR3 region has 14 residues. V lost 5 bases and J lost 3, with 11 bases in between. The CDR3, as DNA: TGTGCCAGCAGTGGGCCCGGGTTCAAAAACATTCAGTACTTC. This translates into CASSGPGFKNIQYF.

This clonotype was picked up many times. The CDR3: CASSPASGRRLGVAKNIQYF. The CDR3 DNA sequence: TGTGCCAGCAGTCCAGCTAGCGGGAGGAGGTTGGGGGTAGCCAAAAACATTCAGTACTTC. The chain has TRBV27 and TRBJ2-4; 11 positions agree with TRBD2. CDR3 length: 20 amino acids. CDR1 is MNHEY, CDR2 SMNVEV, per germline (reference sequence). Trimming at V came to 5 bases and at J to 0 bases, leaving 15 bases not matched to a gene.

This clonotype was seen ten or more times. CDR3 coding DNA: TGTGCCAGCTCACCAAACGGACTAGCGGGAGGGGAGCTGTTTTTT. Translation gives CASSPNGLAGGELFF. The chain links TRBV18 to TRBJ2-2, with 12 positions matching TRBD2. The CDR3 has 15 amino acids. Per the germline V gene, CDR1 is KGHSH and CDR2 is LQKENI. The V gene end was trimmed by 2 bases and the J gene end by 8 bases; junction bases not matched to a gene: 3. The full variable domain, its missing parts supplied by reference TRBV18 and TRBJ2-2, is NAGVMQNPRHLVRRRGQEARLRCSPMKGHSHVYWYRQLPEEGLKFMVYLQKENIIDESGMPKERFSAEFPKEGPSILRIQQVVRGDSAAYFCASSPNGLAGGELFFGEGSRLTVL.

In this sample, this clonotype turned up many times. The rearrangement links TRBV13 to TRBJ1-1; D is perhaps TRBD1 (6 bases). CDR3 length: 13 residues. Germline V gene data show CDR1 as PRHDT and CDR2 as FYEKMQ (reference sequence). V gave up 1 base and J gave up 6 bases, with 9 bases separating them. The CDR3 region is CASSLAGAPEAFF. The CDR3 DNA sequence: TGTGCCAGCAGCTTAGCAGGGGCGCCTGAAGCTTTCTTT. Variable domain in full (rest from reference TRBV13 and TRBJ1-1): AAGVIQSPRHLIKEKRETATLKCYPIPRHDTVYWYQQGPGQDPQFLISFYEKMQSDKGSIPDRFSAQQFSDYHSELNMSSLELGDSALYFCASSLAGAPEAFFGQGTRLTVV.

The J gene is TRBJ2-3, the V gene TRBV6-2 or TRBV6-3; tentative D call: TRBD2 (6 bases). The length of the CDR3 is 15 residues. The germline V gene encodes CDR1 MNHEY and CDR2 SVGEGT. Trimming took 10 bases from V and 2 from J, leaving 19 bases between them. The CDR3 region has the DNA TGTGCCACCTCCCCCCGGGAGCGAAACACAGATACGCAGTATTTT. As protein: CATSPRERNTDTQYF.